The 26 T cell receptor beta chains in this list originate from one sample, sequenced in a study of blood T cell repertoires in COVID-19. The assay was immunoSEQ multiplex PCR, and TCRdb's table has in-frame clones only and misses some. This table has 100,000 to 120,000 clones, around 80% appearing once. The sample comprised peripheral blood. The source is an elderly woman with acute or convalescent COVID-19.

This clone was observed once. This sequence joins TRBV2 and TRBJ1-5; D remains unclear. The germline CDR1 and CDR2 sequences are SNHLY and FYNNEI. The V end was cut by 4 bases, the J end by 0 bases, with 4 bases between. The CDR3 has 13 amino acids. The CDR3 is CASSAYSNQPQHF. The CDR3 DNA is TGTGCCAGCAGTGCCTATAGCAATCAGCCCCAGCATTTT.

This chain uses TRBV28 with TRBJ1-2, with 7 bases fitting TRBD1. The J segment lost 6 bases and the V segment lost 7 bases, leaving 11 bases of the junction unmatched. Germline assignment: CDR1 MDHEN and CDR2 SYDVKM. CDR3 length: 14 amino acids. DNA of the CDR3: TGTGCCAGCAATAGGGGGCAGGTAACAGATGGCTACACCTTC. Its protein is CASNRGQVTDGYTF.

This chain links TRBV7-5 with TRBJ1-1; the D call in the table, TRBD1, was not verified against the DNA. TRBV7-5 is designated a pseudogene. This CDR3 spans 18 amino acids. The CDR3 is CARSLLRSGRGPNTEAFF. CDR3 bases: TGTGCCAGAAGCTTACTGAGGTCTGGCAGGGGGCCGAACACTGAAGCTTTCTTT.

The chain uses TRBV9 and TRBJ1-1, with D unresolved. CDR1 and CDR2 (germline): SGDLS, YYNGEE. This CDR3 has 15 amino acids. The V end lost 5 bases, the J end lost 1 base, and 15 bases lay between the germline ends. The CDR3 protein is CASSPGVVGNTEAFF. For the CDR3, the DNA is TGTGCCAGCAGTCCCGGGGTGGTGGGGAACACTGAAGCTTTCTTT. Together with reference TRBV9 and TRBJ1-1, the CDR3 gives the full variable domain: DSGVTQTPKHLITATGQRVTLRCSPRSGDLSVYWYQQSLDQGLQFLIQYYNGEERAKGNILERFSAQQFPDLHSELNLSSLELGDSALYFCASSPGVVGNTEAFFGQGTRLTVV.

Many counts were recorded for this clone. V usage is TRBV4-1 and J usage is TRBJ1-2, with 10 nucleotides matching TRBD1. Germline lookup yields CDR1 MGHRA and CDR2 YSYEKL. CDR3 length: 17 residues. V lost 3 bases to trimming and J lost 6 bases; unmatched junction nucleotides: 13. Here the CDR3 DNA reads TGCGCCAGCAGCCACCAAGGGGGGGGACAGGGGCCTAATGGCTACACCTTC. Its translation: CASSHQGGGQGPNGYTF.

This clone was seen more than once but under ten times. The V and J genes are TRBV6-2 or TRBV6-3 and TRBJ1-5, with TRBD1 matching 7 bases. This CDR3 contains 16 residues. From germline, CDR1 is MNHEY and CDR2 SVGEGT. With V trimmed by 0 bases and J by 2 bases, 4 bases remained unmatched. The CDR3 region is CASSYSTGIGNQPQHF. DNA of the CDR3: TGTGCCAGCAGTTACTCGACAGGGATCGGCAATCAGCCCCAGCATTTT.

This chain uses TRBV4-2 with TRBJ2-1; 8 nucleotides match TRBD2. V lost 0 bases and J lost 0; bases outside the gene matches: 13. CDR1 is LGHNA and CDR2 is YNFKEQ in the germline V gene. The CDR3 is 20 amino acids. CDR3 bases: TGTGCCAGCAGCCAAGATCTTGTGGCGGGGGGCTCGAGCTCCTACAATGAGCAGTTCTTC. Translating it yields CASSQDLVAGGSSSYNEQFF.

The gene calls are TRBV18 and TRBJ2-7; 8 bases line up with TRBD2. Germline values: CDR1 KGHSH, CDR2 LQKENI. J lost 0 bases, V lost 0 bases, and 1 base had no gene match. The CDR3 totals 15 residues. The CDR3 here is CASSPPGTSSYEQYF. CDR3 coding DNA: TGTGCCAGCTCACCACCGGGGACTAGCTCCTACGAGCAGTACTTC.

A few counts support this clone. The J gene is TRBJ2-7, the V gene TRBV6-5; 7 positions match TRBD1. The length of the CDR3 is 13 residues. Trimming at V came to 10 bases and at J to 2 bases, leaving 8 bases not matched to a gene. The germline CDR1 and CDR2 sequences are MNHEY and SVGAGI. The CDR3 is CATRPGQTYEQYF. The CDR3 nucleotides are TGTGCCACCCGTCCGGGACAGACCTACGAGCAGTACTTC.

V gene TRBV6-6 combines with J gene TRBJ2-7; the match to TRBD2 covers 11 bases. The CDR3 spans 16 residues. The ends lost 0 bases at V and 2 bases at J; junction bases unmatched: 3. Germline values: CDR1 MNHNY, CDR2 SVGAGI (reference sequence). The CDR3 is CASSYSISGRAYEQYF. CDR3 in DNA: TGTGCCAGCAGTTACTCAATTAGCGGGAGGGCCTACGAGCAGTACTTC.

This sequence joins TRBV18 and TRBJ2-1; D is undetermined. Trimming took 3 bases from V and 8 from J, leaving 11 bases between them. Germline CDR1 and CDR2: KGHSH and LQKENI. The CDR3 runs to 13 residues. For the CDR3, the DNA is TGTGCCAGCTCACCTCCAGTGGTCGATGAGCAGTTCTTC. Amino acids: CASSPPVVDEQFF.

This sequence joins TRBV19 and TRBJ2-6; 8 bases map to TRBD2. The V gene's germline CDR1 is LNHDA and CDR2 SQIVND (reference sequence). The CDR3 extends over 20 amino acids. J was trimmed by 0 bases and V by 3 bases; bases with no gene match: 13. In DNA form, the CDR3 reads TGTGCCAGTAGTATGGGAATCACTAGCGGTTTTTACTCTGGGGCCAACGTCCTGACTTTC. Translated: CASSMGITSGFYSGANVLTF.

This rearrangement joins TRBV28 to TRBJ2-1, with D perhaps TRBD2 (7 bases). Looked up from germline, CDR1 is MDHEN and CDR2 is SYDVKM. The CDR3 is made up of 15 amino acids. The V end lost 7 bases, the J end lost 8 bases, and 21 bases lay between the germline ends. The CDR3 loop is CASTLRGGGRDEQFF. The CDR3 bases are TGTGCCAGCACCCTTCGAGGGGGAGGGCGTGATGAGCAGTTCTTC.

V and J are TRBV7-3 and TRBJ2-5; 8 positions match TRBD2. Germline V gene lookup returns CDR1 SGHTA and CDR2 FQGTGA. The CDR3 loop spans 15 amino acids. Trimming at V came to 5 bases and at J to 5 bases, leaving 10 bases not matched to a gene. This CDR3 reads CASSPLGGGSETQYF. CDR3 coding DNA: TGTGCCAGCAGCCCCCTTGGCGGGGGGTCGGAGACCCAGTACTTC.

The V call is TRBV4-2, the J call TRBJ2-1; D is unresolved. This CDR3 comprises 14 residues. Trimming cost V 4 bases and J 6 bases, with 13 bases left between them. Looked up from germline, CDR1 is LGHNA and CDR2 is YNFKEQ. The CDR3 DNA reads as TGTGCCAGCAGCCCGTCCGGAGAGACCAATGAGCAGTTCTTC. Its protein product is CASSPSGETNEQFF.

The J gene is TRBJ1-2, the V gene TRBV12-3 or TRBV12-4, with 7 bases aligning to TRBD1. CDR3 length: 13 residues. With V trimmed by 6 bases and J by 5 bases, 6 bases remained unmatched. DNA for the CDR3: TGTGCCAGCAGCCCAACAGGGGAATATGGCTACACCTTC. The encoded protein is CASSPTGEYGYTF.

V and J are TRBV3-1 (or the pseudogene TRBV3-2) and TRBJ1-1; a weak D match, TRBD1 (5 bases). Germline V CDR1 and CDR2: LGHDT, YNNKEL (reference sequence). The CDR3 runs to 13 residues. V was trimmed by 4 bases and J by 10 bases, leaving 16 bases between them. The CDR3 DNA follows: TGTGCCAGCAGCCTCCCGGCGGGGGTCGGAGCTTTCTTT. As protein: CASSLPAGVGAFF.

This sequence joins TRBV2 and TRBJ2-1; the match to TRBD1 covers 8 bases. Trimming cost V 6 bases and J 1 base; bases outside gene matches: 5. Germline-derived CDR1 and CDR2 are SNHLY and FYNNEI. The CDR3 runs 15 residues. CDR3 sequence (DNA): TGTGCCAGCAGCCTCTGGACAGGGTCCTACAATGAGCAGTTCTTC. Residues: CASSLWTGSYNEQFF.

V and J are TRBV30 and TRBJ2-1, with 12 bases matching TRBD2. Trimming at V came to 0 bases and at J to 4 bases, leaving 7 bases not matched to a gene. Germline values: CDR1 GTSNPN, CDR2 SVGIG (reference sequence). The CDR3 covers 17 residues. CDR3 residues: CAWSVVLGLAGYNEQFF. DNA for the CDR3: TGTGCCTGGAGTGTAGTCCTCGGACTAGCGGGATACAATGAGCAGTTCTTC.

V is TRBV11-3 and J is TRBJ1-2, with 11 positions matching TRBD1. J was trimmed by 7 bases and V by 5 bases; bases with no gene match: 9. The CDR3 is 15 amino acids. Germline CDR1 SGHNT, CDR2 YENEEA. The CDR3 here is CASSPKRGQGGGYTF. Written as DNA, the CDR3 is TGTGCCAGCAGCCCAAAAAGGGGACAGGGGGGTGGCTACACCTTC.

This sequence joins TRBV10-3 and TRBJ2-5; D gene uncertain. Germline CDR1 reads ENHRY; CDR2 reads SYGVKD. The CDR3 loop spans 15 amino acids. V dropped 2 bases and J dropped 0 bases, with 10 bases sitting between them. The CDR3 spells CAISEPSTDQETQYF. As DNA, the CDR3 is TGTGCCATCAGTGAGCCCTCTACAGACCAAGAGACCCAGTACTTC.

In nucleotides, the CDR3 is TGCGCCAGCAGCTTGTCCCGACAGGGCAGTCGGGGCTACACCTTC. As protein: CASSLSRQGSRGYTF. The V call is TRBV5-1, the J call TRBJ1-2, with 7 bases lining up with TRBD1. V shed 1 base and J 8 bases; nucleotides not matched to a gene: 11. Germline V gives CDR1 SGHRS, CDR2 YFSETQ. The CDR3 extends over 15 amino acids. Together with reference TRBV5-1 and TRBJ1-2, the CDR3 gives the full variable domain: KAGVTQTPRYLIKTRGQQVTLSCSPISGHRSVSWYQQTPGQGLQFLFEYFSETQRNKGNFPGRFSGRQFSNSRSEMNVSTLELGDSALYLCASSLSRQGSRGYTFGSGTRLTVV.

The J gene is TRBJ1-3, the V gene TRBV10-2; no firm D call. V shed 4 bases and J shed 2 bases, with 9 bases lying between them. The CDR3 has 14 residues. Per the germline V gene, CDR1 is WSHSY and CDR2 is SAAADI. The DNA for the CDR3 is TGCGCCAGCAGTGGTAGCCTGACTGGAAACACCATATATTTT. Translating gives CASSGSLTGNTIYF.

The CDR3 loop is CASSPTGFSYNEQFF. DNA of the CDR3: TGTGCCAGCAGCCCCACGGGGTTTTCCTACAATGAGCAGTTCTTC. This chain joins TRBV7-2 and TRBJ2-1, with D tentatively TRBD2 (5 bases). Trimming pared 5 bases from V and 1 base from J, leaving 12 bases between. Germline assignment: CDR1 SGHTA and CDR2 FQGNSA. This CDR3 has 15 amino acids.

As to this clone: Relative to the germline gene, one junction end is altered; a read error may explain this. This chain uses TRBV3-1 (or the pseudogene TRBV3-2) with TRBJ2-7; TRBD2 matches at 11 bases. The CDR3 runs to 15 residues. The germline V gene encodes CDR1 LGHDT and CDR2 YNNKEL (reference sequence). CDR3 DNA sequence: TGTGCCAGCAACCAAGGGACTAGCGGAACTAACGAGCAGTACTTC. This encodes CASNQGTSGTNEQYF.

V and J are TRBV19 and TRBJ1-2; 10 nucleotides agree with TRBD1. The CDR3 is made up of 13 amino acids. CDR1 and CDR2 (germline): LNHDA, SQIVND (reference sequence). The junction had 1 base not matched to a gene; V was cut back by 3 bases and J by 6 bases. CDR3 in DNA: TGTGCCAGTAGTATGGGACAGGGGAATGGCTACACCTTC. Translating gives CASSMGQGNGYTF.